This TCR beta chain came from a study of blood T cell repertoires in COVID-19. In the authors' methods: The authors estimated nucleated cell counts from reference gene primer amplification. The table came from immunoSEQ multiplex PCR; TCRdb's copy has only in-frame clones and leaves some out. The V and J calls and clone size are taken from that table; D and trimming were inferred from the DNA. The table lists around 470,000 clones, about 92% of them singletons. Living in about two dozen US areas, the participants were between roughly 18 and 90 years of age. Donors in Cohort 3 counted as recovered after two negative PCRs, clearance, or symptom resolution. This receptor was identified in a man between 18 and 35 years old who had recovered from COVID-19. Sequencing used PBMCs or T cells enriched from blood (not recorded which).

Written as DNA, the CDR3 is TGCAGCGTCCAAGAGCGCCAGACTTGGACCCAGTACTTC. Amino acid sequence: CSVQERQTWTQYF. This chain links TRBV29-1 with TRBJ2-5; D remains unclear. CDR3 length: 13 amino acids. Germline loops: CDR1 SQVTM, CDR2 ANQGSEA. V dropped 6 bases and J dropped 7 bases, with 18 bases sitting between them.